This TCR beta chain was sequenced for a study of T cell responses to AZD1222 COVID-19 vaccine. Study information: Doses given second, at about 4 or about 12 weeks, were pooled. Study-wide findings and caveats: CD4 TCRs covered the whole spike, strongest at regions 160-218 and 743-854. The sample set comprised mostly white British donors with more females, and clonal diversity was possibly underestimated.

Regarding this clone: The antigen is not known.

Trimming left V 4 bases short and J 0 bases short, with 8 bases between. The CDR3 spans 13 residues. Germline V gene data show CDR1 as SGHNT and CDR2 as YYREEE (reference sequence). The data were produced by immunoSEQ multiplex PCR, yet TCRdb's version contains in-frame clones alone and is incomplete. The data contain 130,000 or so clones, 93% of them singletons. This clonotype originated in an adult in good health. This rearrangement joins TRBV5-4 to TRBJ2-7; D might be TRBD2 (5 bases). Specimen: peripheral blood, collected on day 0 of AZD1222 vaccination. Here the CDR3 reads CASSPGSSYEQYF. Written as DNA, the CDR3 is TGTGCCAGCAGCCCGGGGAGCTCCTACGAGCAGTACTTC. Full variable domain (rest looked up from reference TRBV5-4 and TRBJ2-7): ETGVTQSPTHLIKTRGQQVTLRCSSQSGHNTVSWYQQALGQGPQFIFQYYREEENGRGNFPPRFSGLQFPNYSSELNVNALELDDSALYLCASSPGSSYEQYFGPGTRLTVT.